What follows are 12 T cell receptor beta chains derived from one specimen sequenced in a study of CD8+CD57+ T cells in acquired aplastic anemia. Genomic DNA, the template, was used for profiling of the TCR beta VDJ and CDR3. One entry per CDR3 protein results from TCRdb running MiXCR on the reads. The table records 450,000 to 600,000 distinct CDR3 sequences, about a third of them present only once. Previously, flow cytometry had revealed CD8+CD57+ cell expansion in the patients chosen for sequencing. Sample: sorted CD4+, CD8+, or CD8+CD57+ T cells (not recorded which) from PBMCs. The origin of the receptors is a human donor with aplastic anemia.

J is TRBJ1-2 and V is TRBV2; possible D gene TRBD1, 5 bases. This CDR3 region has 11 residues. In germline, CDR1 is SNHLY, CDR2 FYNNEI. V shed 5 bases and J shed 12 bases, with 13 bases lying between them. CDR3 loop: CASSMDTGNTF. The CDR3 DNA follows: TGTGCCAGCAGTATGGACACTGGAAACACCTTC.

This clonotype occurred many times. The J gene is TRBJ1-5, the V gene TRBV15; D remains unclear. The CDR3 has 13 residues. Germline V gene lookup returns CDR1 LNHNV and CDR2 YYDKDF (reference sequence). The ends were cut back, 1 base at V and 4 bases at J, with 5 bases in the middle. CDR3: CATSRGLNQPQHF. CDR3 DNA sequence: TGTGCCACCAGCAGAGGTTTGAATCAGCCCCAGCATTTT.

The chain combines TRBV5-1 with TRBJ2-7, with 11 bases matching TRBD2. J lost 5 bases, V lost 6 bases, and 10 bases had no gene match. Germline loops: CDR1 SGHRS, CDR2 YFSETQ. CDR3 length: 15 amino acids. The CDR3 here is CASKPQLAGVHEQYF. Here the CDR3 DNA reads TGCGCCAGCAAGCCTCAACTAGCGGGGGTCCACGAGCAGTACTTC.

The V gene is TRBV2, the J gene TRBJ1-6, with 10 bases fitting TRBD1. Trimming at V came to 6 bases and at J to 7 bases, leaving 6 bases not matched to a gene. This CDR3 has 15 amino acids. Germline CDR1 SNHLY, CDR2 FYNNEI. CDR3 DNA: TGTGCCAGCAGACCTGGGACAGGGGCGAATTCACCCCTCCACTTT. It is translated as CASRPGTGANSPLHF.

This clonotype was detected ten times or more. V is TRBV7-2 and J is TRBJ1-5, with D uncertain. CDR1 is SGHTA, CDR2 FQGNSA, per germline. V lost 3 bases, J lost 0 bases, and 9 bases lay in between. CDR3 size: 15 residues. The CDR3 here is CASSFEGVSNQPQHF. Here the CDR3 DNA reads TGTGCCAGCAGCTTTGAAGGAGTTAGCAATCAGCCCCAGCATTTT.

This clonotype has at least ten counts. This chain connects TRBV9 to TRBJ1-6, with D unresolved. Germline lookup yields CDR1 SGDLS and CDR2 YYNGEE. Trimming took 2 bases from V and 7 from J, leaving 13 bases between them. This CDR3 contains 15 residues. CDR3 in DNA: TGTGCCAGCAGCGTGCGATGGCAGGCGAATTCACCCCTCCACTTT. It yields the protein CASSVRWQANSPLHF. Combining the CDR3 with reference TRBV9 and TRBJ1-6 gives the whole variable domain DSGVTQTPKHLITATGQRVTLRCSPRSGDLSVYWYQQSLDQGLQFLIQYYNGEERAKGNILERFSAQQFPDLHSELNLSSLELGDSALYFCASSVRWQANSPLHFGNGTRLTVT.

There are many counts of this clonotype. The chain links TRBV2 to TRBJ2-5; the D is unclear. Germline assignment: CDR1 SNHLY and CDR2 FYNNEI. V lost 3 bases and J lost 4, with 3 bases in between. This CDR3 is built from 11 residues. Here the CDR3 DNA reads TGTGCCAGCAGTGAGTTAGAGACCCAGTACTTC. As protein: CASSELETQYF.

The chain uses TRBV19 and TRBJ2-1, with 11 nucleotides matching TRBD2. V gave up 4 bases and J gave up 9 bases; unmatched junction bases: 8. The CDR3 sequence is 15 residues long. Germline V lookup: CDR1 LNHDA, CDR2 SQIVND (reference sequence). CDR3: CASSSIAGGPGEQFF. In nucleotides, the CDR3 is TGTGCCAGTAGTAGCATAGCGGGGGGGCCGGGTGAGCAGTTCTTC. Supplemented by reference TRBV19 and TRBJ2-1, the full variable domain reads DGGITQSPKYLFRKEGQNVTLSCEQNLNHDAMYWYRQDPGQGLRLIYYSQIVNDFQKGDIAEGYSVSREKKESFPLTVTSAQKNPTAFYLCASSSIAGGPGEQFFGPGTRLTVL.

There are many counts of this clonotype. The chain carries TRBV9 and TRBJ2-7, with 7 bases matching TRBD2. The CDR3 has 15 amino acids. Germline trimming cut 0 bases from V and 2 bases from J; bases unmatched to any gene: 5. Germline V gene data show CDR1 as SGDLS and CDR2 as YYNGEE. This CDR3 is CASSVVPSGTYEQYF. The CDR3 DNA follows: TGTGCCAGCAGCGTAGTGCCTAGCGGTACCTACGAGCAGTACTTC. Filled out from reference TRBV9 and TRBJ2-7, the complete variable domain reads DSGVTQTPKHLITATGQRVTLRCSPRSGDLSVYWYQQSLDQGLQFLIQYYNGEERAKGNILERFSAQQFPDLHSELNLSSLELGDSALYFCASSVVPSGTYEQYFGPGTRLTVT.

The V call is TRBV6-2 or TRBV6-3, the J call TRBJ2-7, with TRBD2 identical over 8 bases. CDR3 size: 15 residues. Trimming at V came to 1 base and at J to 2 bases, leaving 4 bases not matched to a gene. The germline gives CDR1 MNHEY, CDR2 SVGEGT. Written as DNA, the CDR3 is TGTGCCAGCAGTTACTATAGCGGGGAGGCCTACGAGCAGTACTTC. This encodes CASSYYSGEAYEQYF.

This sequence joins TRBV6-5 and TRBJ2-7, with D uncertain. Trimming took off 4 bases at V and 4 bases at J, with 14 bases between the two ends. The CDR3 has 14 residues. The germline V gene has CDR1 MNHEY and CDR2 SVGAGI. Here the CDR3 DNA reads TGTGCCAGCAGTTTAGATTCCTCGGGTTACGAGCAGTACTTC. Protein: CASSLDSSGYEQYF.

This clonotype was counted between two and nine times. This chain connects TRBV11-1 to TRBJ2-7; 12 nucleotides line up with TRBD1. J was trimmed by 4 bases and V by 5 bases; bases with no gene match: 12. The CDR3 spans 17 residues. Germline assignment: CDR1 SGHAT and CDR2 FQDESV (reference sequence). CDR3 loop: CASSQGTPGQGAYEQYF. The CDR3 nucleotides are TGTGCCAGCAGCCAAGGAACACCGGGACAGGGGGCGTACGAGCAGTACTTC.